This TCR beta chain was obtained from a study of CD8 T cells in Susac syndrome. This clonotype appeared a single time. This CDR3 is built from 13 residues. The V end was cut by 3 bases, the J end by 8 bases, with 11 bases between. Per the germline V gene, CDR1 is SGDLS and CDR2 is YYNGEE. Isolation of CD8+ and CD4+ T cells was performed negatively, whereas enrichment of TEMRA cells was done by FACS. Random hexamers were used to reverse transcribe the RNA input (about 0.5 to 1 ug). TCRdb passed the immunoSEQ multiplex PCR reads through MiXCR, listing each CDR3 protein once. The sample contains approximately 120,000 distinct CDR3 sequences, 85% to 95% of which appear only once.

This chain uses TRBV9 with TRBJ1-4; D not resolved. This TCR was recovered from a human donor with multiple sclerosis. Sequencing was carried out using CD8+ T cells from PBMCs. CDR3 residues: CASSGRPQEKLFF. CDR3 in DNA: TGTGCCAGCAGCGGCCGCCCCCAAGAAAAACTGTTTTTT.